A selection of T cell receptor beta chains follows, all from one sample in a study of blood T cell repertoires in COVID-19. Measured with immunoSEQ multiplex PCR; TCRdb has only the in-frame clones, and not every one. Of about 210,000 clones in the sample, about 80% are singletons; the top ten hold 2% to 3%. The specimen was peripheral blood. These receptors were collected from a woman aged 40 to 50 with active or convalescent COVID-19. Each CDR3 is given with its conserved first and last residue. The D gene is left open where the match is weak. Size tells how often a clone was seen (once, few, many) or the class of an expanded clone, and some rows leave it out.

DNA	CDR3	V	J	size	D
TGTGCCAGCGGTTTTGGGGGAGGTGGCAATCAGCCCCAGCATTTT	CASGFGGGGNQPQHF	TRBV6-6	TRBJ1-5	.	.
TGTGCTAGTGGTTTGGTTCGGACAGGGGGCCGAACCGCACAAGAGACCCAGTACTTC	CASGLVRTGGRTAQETQYF	TRBV12-5	TRBJ2-5	once	TRBD1
TGCGCCAGCAGCTTGGGACTAGCGACAGATACGCAGTATTTT	CASSLGLATDTQYF	TRBV5-1	TRBJ2-3	.	TRBD2
TGTGCCAGCATGCGGGGCCTGGCCCCCGAAGCTTTCTTT	CASMRGLAPEAFF	TRBV6-5	TRBJ1-1	many	.
TGTGCCAGCAGCTGGCTAGAACAATACAGGGGGACCGGGGAGCTGTTTTTT	CASSWLEQYRGTGELFF	TRBV5-5	TRBJ2-2	.	TRBD1
TGTGCTAGTGGCCCCGGACAGGGTGGGACCACTGAAGCTTTCTTT	CASGPGQGGTTEAFF	TRBV12-5	TRBJ1-1	.	TRBD1
TGTGCCACCAGTGATTTGGATCGAGCGGGAGCCCGACCGCAGTATTTT	CATSDLDRAGARPQYF	TRBV24-1	TRBJ2-3	.	TRBD2
TGTGCCAGCAGTTTAGGGGCAGAACCCCAAGAGACCCAGTACTTC	CASSLGAEPQETQYF	TRBV28	TRBJ2-5	.	.
TGTGCCAGCAGCTTAGCCCTAGCGGGAGCCAATGAGCAGTTCTTC	CASSLALAGANEQFF	TRBV7-9	TRBJ2-1	.	TRBD2
TGCGCCAGCAGGCAGGGGGCGGTGGATACGCAGTATTTT	CASRQGAVDTQYF	TRBV5-1	TRBJ2-3	once	TRBD1